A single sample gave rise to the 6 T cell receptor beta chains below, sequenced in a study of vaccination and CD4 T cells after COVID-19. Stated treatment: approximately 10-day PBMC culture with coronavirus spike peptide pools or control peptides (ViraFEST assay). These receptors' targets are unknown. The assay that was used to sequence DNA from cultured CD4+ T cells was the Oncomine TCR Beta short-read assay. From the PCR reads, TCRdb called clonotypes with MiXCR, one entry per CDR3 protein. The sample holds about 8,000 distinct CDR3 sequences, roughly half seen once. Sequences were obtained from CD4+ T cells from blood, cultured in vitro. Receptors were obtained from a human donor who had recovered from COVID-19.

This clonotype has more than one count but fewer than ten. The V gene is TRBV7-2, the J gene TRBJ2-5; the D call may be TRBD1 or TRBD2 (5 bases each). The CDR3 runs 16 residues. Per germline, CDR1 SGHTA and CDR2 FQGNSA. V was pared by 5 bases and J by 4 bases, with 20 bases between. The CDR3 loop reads CASSDGTARGRETQYF. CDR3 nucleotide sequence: TGTGCCAGCAGCGACGGGACGGCCCGAGGGCGAGAGACCCAGTACTTC.

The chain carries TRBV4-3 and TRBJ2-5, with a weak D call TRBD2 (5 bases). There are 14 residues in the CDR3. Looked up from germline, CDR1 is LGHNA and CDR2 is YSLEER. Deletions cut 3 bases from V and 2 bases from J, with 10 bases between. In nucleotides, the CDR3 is TGCGCCAGCAGCCACCCCCCGGGGCAAGAGACCCAGTACTTC. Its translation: CASSHPPGQETQYF.

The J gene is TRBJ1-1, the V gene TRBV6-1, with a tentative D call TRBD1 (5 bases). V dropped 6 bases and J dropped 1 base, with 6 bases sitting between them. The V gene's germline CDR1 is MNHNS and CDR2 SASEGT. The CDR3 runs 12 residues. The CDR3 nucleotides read TGTGCCAGCAGGAGGGGGAACACTGAAGCTTTCTTT. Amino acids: CASRRGNTEAFF.

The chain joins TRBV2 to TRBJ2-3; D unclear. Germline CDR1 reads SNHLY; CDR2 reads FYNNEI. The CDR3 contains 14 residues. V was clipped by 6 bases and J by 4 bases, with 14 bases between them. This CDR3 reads CASSRTILADTQYF. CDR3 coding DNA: TGTGCCAGCAGCCGGACGATTTTGGCAGATACGCAGTATTTT.

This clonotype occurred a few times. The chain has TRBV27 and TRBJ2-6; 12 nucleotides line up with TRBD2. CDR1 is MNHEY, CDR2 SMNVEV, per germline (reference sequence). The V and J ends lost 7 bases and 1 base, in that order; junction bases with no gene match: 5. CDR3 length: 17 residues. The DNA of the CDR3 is TGTGCCAGCACCAGACTAGCGGGGGTTTCTGGGGCCAACGTCCTGACTTTC. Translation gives CASTRLAGVSGANVLTF. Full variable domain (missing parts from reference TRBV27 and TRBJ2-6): EAQVTQNPRYLITVTGKKLTVTCSQNMNHEYMSWYRQDPGLGLRQIYYSMNVEVTDKGDVPEGYKVSRKEKRNFPLILESPSPNQTSLYFCASTRLAGVSGANVLTFGAGSRLTVL.

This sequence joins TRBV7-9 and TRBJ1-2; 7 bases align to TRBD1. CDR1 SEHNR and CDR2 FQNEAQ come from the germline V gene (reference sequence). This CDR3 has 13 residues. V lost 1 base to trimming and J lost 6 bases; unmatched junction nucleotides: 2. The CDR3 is CASSLGQGDGYTF. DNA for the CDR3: TGTGCCAGCAGCTTAGGTCAGGGGGATGGCTACACCTTC.